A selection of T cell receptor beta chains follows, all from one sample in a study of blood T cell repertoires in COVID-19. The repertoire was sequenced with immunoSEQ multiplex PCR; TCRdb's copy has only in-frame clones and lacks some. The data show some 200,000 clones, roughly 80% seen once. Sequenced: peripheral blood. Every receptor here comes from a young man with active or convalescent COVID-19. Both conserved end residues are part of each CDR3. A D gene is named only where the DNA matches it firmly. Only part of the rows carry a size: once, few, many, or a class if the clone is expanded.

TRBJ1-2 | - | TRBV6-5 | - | CASTIGGGPPYGYTF | TGTGCCAGCACGATAGGCGGGGGGCCCCCCTATGGCTACACCTTC
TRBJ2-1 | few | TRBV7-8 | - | CASSLLGTGATSEQFF | TGTGCCAGCAGCTTATTGGGGACTGGTGCTACGAGCGAGCAGTTCTTC
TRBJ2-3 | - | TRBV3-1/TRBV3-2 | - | CASSRSGASSTDTQYF | TGTGCCAGCAGCCGGTCAGGGGCCTCTAGCACAGATACGCAGTATTTT
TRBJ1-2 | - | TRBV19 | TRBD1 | CASSEGAAYGYTF | TGTGCCAGTAGTGAGGGGGCAGCCTATGGCTACACCTTC
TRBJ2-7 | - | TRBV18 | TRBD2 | CASSPPSSGSLFPYEQYF | TGTGCCAGCTCACCACCCTCTAGCGGGAGTCTGTTCCCCTACGAGCAGTACTTC
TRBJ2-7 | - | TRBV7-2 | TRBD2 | CASSLNGLAVTYEQYF | TGTGCCAGCAGCTTAAATGGACTAGCGGTTACCTACGAGCAGTACTTC
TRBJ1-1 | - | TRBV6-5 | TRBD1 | CAASASTMTGGSFF | TGTGCCGCGAGTGCCAGCACTATGACAGGGGGATCTTTCTTT
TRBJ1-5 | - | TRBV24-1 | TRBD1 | CATSDWGQGGQPQHF | TGTGCCACCAGTGATTGGGGACAGGGGGGCCAGCCCCAGCATTTT
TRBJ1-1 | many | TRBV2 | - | CASSATVNTEAFF | TGTGCCAGCAGCGCGACAGTGAACACTGAAGCTTTCTTT
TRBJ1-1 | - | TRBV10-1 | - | CASSEFLTNTEAFF | TGCGCCAGCAGTGAGTTCCTAACGAACACTGAAGCTTTCTTT
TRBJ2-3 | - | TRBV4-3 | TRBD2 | CASSQGGGTDTQYF | TGCGCCAGCAGCCAAGGGGGGGGGACAGATACGCAGTATTTT
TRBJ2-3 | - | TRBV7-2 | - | CASSLGGQGKDTQYF | TGTGCCAGCAGCTTAGGCGGGCAGGGGAAGGATACGCAGTATTTT
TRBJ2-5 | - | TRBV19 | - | CASSVQGGTRETQYF | TGTGCCAGTAGTGTACAGGGGGGGACGAGGGAGACCCAGTACTTC
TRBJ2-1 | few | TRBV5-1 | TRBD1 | CASIMGTGGNEQFF | TGCGCCAGCATCATGGGGACAGGGGGCAATGAGCAGTTCTTC
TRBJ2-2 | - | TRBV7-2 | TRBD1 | CASSLRGTGMAGELFF | TGTGCCAGCAGCTTGAGGGGGACAGGAATGGCCGGGGAGCTGTTTTTT
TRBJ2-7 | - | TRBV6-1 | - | CASSEDSGAFSYEQYF | TGTGCCAGCAGTGAAGACTCAGGGGCCTTCTCCTACGAGCAGTACTTC
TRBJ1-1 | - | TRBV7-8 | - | CASSFGQYMNTEAFF | TGTGCCAGCAGCTTCGGACAGTACATGAACACTGAAGCTTTCTTT
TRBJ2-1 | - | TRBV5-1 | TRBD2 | CASSLGRGGAQEQFF | TGCGCCAGCAGCTTGGGACGCGGGGGGGCACAAGAGCAGTTCTTC
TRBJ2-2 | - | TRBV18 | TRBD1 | CASSATIQGHGELFF | TGTGCCAGCTCCGCGACGATACAGGGGCACGGGGAGCTGTTTTTT
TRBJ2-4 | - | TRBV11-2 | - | CASSFVGKNIQYF | TGTGCCAGCAGCTTCGTCGGCAAAAACATTCAGTACTTC
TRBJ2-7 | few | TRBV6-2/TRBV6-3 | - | CASSSFYEQYF | TGTGCCAGCAGTTCTTTCTACGAGCAGTACTTC
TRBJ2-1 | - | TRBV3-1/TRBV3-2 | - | CASSQGDGSSYNEQFF | TGTGCCAGCAGCCAAGGGGACGGGAGCTCCTACAATGAGCAGTTCTTC